Described below is a single T cell receptor beta chain sequence and its context. Its antigen is currently unknown. These data belong to a study of T-cell reconstitution after alpha-beta-depleted transplantation in children. Whole-study results and caveats: Recipient T cells and thymic progenitors that survived were the source of the high TCRbeta diversity seen at day 60 in some patients. A year post-transplant, T-cell counts and diversity derived mostly from newly produced T cells.

A TCRbeta library incorporating unique molecular identifiers was prepared. TCRdb analysed the PCR reads with MiXCR anew, one entry per CDR3 protein. Of hundreds of thousands of distinct CDR3 sequences listed, more than 15% were seen once; the top ten hold roughly two fifths. CDR3 length: 15 amino acids. With 3 bases removed from V and 1 base from J, the gap between germline ends came to 10 bases. In germline, CDR1 is KGHSH, CDR2 LQKENI. This TCR derives from a male patient under 10 years old who had a stem cell transplant for acute lymphoblastic leukemia, so the T cells may come from the graft donor. Material: PBMCs, mostly from graft donor cells, obtained 360 days after TCRalphabeta/CD19-depleted stem cell transplant. The rearrangement links TRBV18 to TRBJ2-1, with D perhaps matching TRBD2 (6 bases). CDR3 loop: CASSPGTYSYNEQFF. The DNA for the CDR3 is TGTGCCAGCTCACCTGGGACTTATTCCTACAATGAGCAGTTCTTC. The complete variable domain, with remaining parts taken from reference TRBV18 and TRBJ2-1, reads NAGVMQNPRHLVRRRGQEARLRCSPMKGHSHVYWYRQLPEEGLKFMVYLQKENIIDESGMPKERFSAEFPKEGPSILRIQQVVRGDSAAYFCASSPGTYSYNEQFFGPGTRLTVL.